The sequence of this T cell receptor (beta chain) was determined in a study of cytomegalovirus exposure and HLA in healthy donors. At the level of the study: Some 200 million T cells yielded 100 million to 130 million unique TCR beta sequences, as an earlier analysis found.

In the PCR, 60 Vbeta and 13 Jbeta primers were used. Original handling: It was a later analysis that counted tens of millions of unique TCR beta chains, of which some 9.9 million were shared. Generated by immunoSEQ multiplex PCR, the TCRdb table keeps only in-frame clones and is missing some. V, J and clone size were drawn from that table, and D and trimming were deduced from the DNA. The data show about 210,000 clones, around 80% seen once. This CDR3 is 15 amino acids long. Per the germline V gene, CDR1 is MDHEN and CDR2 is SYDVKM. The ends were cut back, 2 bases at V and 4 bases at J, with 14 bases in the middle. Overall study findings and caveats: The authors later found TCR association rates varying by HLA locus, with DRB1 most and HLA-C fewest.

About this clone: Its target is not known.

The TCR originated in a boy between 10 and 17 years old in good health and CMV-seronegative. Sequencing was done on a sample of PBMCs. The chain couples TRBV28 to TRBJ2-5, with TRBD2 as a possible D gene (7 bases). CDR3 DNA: TGTGCCAGCAGTTTAGATTGGGGGGGCGTAGAGACCCAGTACTTC. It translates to CASSLDWGGVETQYF.